The 6 T cell receptor beta chains given below trace back to one sample, sequenced in a study of T cell repertoires in cytomegalovirus infection. TCRdb re-called the reads through MiXCR, storing one row per CDR3 protein. The repertoire has 50,000 or so distinct CDR3 sequences, nearly 20% of them found once; the top ten carry 40% to 65%. Antigen specificity for these receptors is unknown. This material consisted of CD8+ T cells from cultured PBMCs, taken from culture after CMV antigen stimulation. Source of these receptors: a human donor in good health (CMV status not recorded). Some clones in this sample may be carry-over from other donors' samples.

The CDR3 DNA reads TGTGCCAGCAGCCAAGATCTGGGGGGAGGGTCGAACGAGCAGTACTTC. Translating gives CASSQDLGGGSNEQYF. The chain carries TRBV14 and TRBJ2-7, with TRBD2 matching 7 bases. V shed 0 bases and J 5 bases; nucleotides not matched to a gene: 10. The CDR3 is 16 residues long. CDR1 and CDR2 (germline): SGHDN, FVKESK. Full variable domain (remainder filled in from reference TRBV14 and TRBJ2-7): EAGVTQFPSHSVIEKGQTVTLRCDPISGHDNLYWYRRVMGKEIKFLLHFVKESKQDESGMPNNRFLAERTGGTYSTLKVQPAELEDSGVYFCASSQDLGGGSNEQYFGPGTRLTVT.

The J gene is TRBJ1-4, the V gene TRBV5-1; 12 bases map to TRBD1. Trimming cost V 3 bases and J 6 bases; bases outside gene matches: 9. CDR1 and CDR2 (germline): SGHRS, YFSETQ. This CDR3 is built from 17 residues. In nucleotides, the CDR3 is TGCGCCAGCAGCTCCCCCGGGACAGGGGGCGCGGATGAAAAACTGTTTTTT. This encodes CASSSPGTGGADEKLFF.

The chain is built from TRBV7-2 and TRBJ2-7; 8 nucleotides match TRBD2. Germline trimming cut 0 bases from V and 4 bases from J; bases unmatched to any gene: 5. Germline lookup yields CDR1 SGHTA and CDR2 FQGNSA. This CDR3 region has 15 residues. CDR3 sequence reads: CASSLARGLAYEQYF. Here the CDR3 DNA reads TGTGCCAGCAGCTTAGCGCGAGGACTAGCTTACGAGCAGTACTTC.

J is TRBJ1-2 and V is TRBV19; no definite D call. Per germline, CDR1 LNHDA and CDR2 SQIVND (reference sequence). The CDR3 spans 14 residues. Trimming shortened V by 5 bases and J by 8 bases, and 18 bases separated the two germline ends. CDR3 in DNA: TGTGCCAGTAGTGTGACCGGGCCGACGCGGGGCTACACCTTC. This sequence encodes CASSVTGPTRGYTF. The full variable domain, rest sourced from reference TRBV19 and TRBJ1-2, is DGGITQSPKYLFRKEGQNVTLSCEQNLNHDAMYWYRQDPGQGLRLIYYSQIVNDFQKGDIAEGYSVSREKKESFPLTVTSAQKNPTAFYLCASSVTGPTRGYTFGSGTRLTVV.

The chain uses TRBV4-2 and TRBJ1-2; 7 bases map to TRBD1. J gave up 3 bases and V 0 bases, and 13 bases lay outside the gene matches. CDR1 LGHNA and CDR2 YNFKEQ come from the germline V gene. The length of the CDR3 is 18 residues. The CDR3 DNA sequence: TGTGCCAGCAGCCAAGAGTCGAGACAGGGTGGATCAGACTATGGCTACACCTTC. Encoded protein: CASSQESRQGGSDYGYTF.

This clonotype was counted ten times or more. This chain links TRBV9 with TRBJ1-6; 8 bases align to TRBD1. The CDR3 totals 18 residues. Germline assignment: CDR1 SGDLS and CDR2 YYNGEE. With 0 bases clipped from V and 6 bases from J, the junction kept 11 bases outside the gene matches. CDR3 amino acids: CASSVVRVNRGANSPLHF. Written as DNA, the CDR3 is TGTGCCAGCAGCGTAGTGAGGGTTAACAGGGGGGCTAATTCACCCCTCCACTTT.